This T cell receptor beta chain appears in the sequencing data of a study of blood T cells in healthy people across ages. PBMCs were isolated at a quantity of at least 6 million per sample. Per germline, CDR1 SGDLS and CDR2 YYNGEE. This CDR3 has 15 residues. Trimming removed 3 bases from V and 1 base from J, with 13 bases in between. About this clonotype itself: The antigen is not known.

Alongside a J-beta primer mix, a sample-barcoded 5' primer served in a second PCR lasting roughly 7 to 11 cycles. TCRdb processed the 5' RACE reads anew with MiXCR; each CDR3 protein has one entry. The sample shows hundreds of thousands of distinct CDR3 sequences, around 25% of them seen only once. General study points: Observed TCR beta diversity per million T cells went down as age went up. This fall followed a roughly linear course with age.

These data were also reused for a study on T cells of mothers and their children. That report adds: Related mother-child pairs showed slightly higher but non-significant overlap than unrelated pairs.

The receptor was derived from a boy younger than 18 in good health. Sequenced: blood. The genes are TRBV9 and TRBJ2-5; a possible D gene is TRBD2 (5 bases). The CDR3 DNA reads TGTGCCAGCAGCGCCGGGATAACTGGCCAAGAGACCCAGTACTTC. Translated, it gives CASSAGITGQETQYF.